The 32 T cell receptor beta chains below were found in one sample sequenced in a study of T cell changes during pregnancy in multiple sclerosis. Clones were read by immunoSEQ multiplex PCR, and TCRdb kept only the in-frame ones, dropping some. The profile shows roughly 30,000 clones, over 85% of them singletons. Sequenced material: CD8+ T cells from peripheral blood mononuclear cells, taken in the first trimester of pregnancy. Receptor source: a female donor with multiple sclerosis, enrolled in a pregnancy study.

CDR3 residues: CASSQAGVSSGANVLTF. CDR3 nucleotides: TGTGCCAGCAGCCAAGCCGGGGTGAGCTCTGGGGCCAACGTCCTGACTTTC. This chain uses TRBV4-2 with TRBJ2-6, with D perhaps TRBD2 (5 bases). CDR1 LGHNA and CDR2 YNFKEQ come from the germline V gene. The CDR3 contains 17 residues. The germline V and J ends were trimmed by 1 base and 0 bases, with 10 bases remaining between them.

The chain uses TRBV4-3 and TRBJ2-2; 7 bases are a match to TRBD2. The CDR3 consists of 18 residues. Trimming at V came to 2 bases and at J to 5 bases, leaving 14 bases not matched to a gene. From germline, CDR1 is LGHNA and CDR2 YSLEER. The CDR3 reads CASSQIFTGGAVTGELFF. The CDR3 DNA is TGCGCCAGCAGCCAAATCTTTACGGGGGGAGCGGTGACCGGGGAGCTGTTTTTT.

The V gene is TRBV9, the J gene TRBJ2-2; TRBD2 might be the D (5 bases). The CDR3 loop spans 15 amino acids. V shed 4 bases and J shed 1 base, with 11 bases lying between them. The germline V gene encodes CDR1 SGDLS and CDR2 YYNGEE. CDR3 protein: CASSISRENTGELFF. As DNA, the CDR3 is TGTGCCAGCAGCATAAGCCGGGAGAACACCGGGGAGCTGTTTTTT.

This clone is medium-sized in the sample. V is TRBV28 and J is TRBJ2-3; 7 bases are a match to TRBD2. Germline V lookup: CDR1 MDHEN, CDR2 SYDVKM. The length of the CDR3 is 12 residues. After removal of 5 bases from V and 4 bases from J, the junction contained 0 bases not matched to a gene. The DNA of the CDR3 is TGTGCCAGCAGTACTAGCGCAGATACGCAGTATTTT. It translates to CASSTSADTQYF.

V and J are TRBV6-1 and TRBJ2-7; 8 nucleotides line up with TRBD2. Germline CDR1 and CDR2: MNHNS and SASEGT. This CDR3 is 16 amino acids long. The ends lost 0 bases at V and 0 bases at J; junction bases unmatched: 4. CDR3 nucleotide sequence: TGTGCCAGCAGTGAAGCTGTAGCGGGAAGCTCCTACGAGCAGTACTTC. It is translated as CASSEAVAGSSYEQYF.

The chain uses TRBV7-2 and TRBJ2-7; perhaps TRBD2 as D (6 bases). Trimming left V 0 bases short and J 7 bases short, with 16 bases between. CDR1 and CDR2 (germline): SGHTA, FQGNSA. This CDR3 has 15 amino acids. The CDR3 nucleotides read TGTGCCAGCAGCTTAGCAGCGGGCACGTTCTGGGAGCAGTACTTC. This translates into CASSLAAGTFWEQYF. Full variable domain (outside the CDR3, taken from reference TRBV7-2 and TRBJ2-7): GAGVSQSPSNKVTEKGKDVELRCDPISGHTALYWYRQSLGQGLEFLIYFQGNSAPDKSGLPSDRFSAERTGGSVSTLTIQRTQQEDSAVYLCASSLAAGTFWEQYFGPGTRLTVT.

V usage is TRBV11-2 and J usage is TRBJ2-7; D gene unclear. The V gene's germline CDR1 is SGHAT and CDR2 FQNNGV. This CDR3 is 11 amino acids long. V gave up 5 bases and J gave up 13 bases, with 15 bases separating them. This CDR3 reads CASSLSREEYF. CDR3 nucleotide sequence: TGTGCCAGCAGCCTCTCTCGAGAGGAATACTTC.

The chain employs TRBV5-6 and TRBJ2-3; possibly TRBD2 for D (6 bases). Germline CDR1 SGHDT, CDR2 YYEEEE. V was cut by 6 bases and J by 7 bases, with 15 bases left in between. The CDR3 has 13 residues. CDR3 nucleotide sequence: TGTGCCAGCAACCTAGGAGGGCATAATACGCAGTATTTT. Protein sequence: CASNLGGHNTQYF.

There are a few counts of this clone. Other DNA variants within this sample encode the same CDR3. The chain joins TRBV4-2 to TRBJ2-7; 12 bases agree with TRBD2. The J segment lost 4 bases and the V segment lost 0 bases, leaving 1 base of the junction unmatched. This CDR3 contains 15 residues. CDR1 is LGHNA, CDR2 YNFKEQ, per germline. The CDR3: CASSQETSGSYEQYF. Written as DNA, the CDR3 is TGTGCCAGCAGCCAAGAGACTAGCGGGAGTTACGAGCAGTACTTC.

The CDR3 is CASSQDASAGANVLTF. As DNA, the CDR3 is TGTGCCAGCAGCCAAGATGCCAGCGCTGGGGCCAACGTCCTGACTTTC. This rearrangement joins TRBV4-2 to TRBJ2-6; D gene unclear. CDR1 and CDR2 (germline): LGHNA, YNFKEQ. Trimming removed 0 bases from V and 2 bases from J, with 8 bases in between. The CDR3 runs 16 residues.

The chain is built from TRBV27 and TRBJ1-4; TRBD1 matches 7 bases. The J segment lost 3 bases and the V segment lost 5 bases, leaving 12 bases of the junction unmatched. The germline V gene encodes CDR1 MNHEY and CDR2 SMNVEV (reference sequence). This CDR3 has 17 residues. In nucleotides, the CDR3 is TGTGCCAGCAGTGGCCGTAGTAGGGACAGCTCTAATGAAAAACTGTTTTTT. Translating gives CASSGRSRDSSNEKLFF. The full variable domain, rest sourced from reference TRBV27 and TRBJ1-4, is EAQVTQNPRYLITVTGKKLTVTCSQNMNHEYMSWYRQDPGLGLRQIYYSMNVEVTDKGDVPEGYKVSRKEKRNFPLILESPSPNQTSLYFCASSGRSRDSSNEKLFFGSGTQLSVL.

This chain links TRBV29-1 with TRBJ2-2; TRBD1 is a possible D gene (5 bases). Trimming stripped 5 bases from V and 6 bases from J, with 13 bases between. Germline CDR1 is SQVTM and CDR2 is ANQGSEA. The CDR3 totals 13 residues. The CDR3 sequence is CSVITDNSGELFF. Written as DNA, the CDR3 is TGCAGCGTTATAACGGACAACTCCGGGGAGCTGTTTTTT.

The chain uses TRBV19 and TRBJ2-2; 11 bases align to TRBD2. The CDR3 runs 17 residues. The V segment lost 4 bases and the J segment 5 bases; nucleotides outside the gene matches: 9. Germline values: CDR1 LNHDA, CDR2 SQIVND (reference sequence). CDR3 sequence (DNA): TGTGCCAGTAGTACGATGGGACTAGCGGAGATTACCGGGGAGCTGTTTTTT. This gives the protein CASSTMGLAEITGELFF.

The chain uses TRBV6-1 and TRBJ2-7; 12 bases fit TRBD2. The V and J ends lost 1 base and 3 bases, in that order; junction bases with no gene match: 1. Per the germline V gene, CDR1 is MNHNS and CDR2 is SASEGT. This CDR3 comprises 15 residues. The CDR3 DNA follows: TGTGCCAGCAGTGAAGGACTAGCGGGAGACTACGAGCAGTACTTC. Translated, it gives CASSEGLAGDYEQYF.

This clone was seen more than once but under ten times. The chain employs TRBV30 and TRBJ2-5; 7 bases align to TRBD2. With V trimmed by 1 base and J by 6 bases, 14 bases remained unmatched. This CDR3 is built from 16 residues. Germline values: CDR1 GTSNPN, CDR2 SVGIG (reference sequence). The CDR3 bases are TGTGCCTGGAGTGCCCGCGGGAGTTTTGGTCTAAAGACCCAGTACTTC. This translates into CAWSARGSFGLKTQYF.

The J gene is TRBJ2-1, the V gene TRBV11-3; D is uncertain. Trimming left V 3 bases short and J 7 bases short, with 10 bases between. CDR3 size: 13 residues. CDR1 SGHNT and CDR2 YENEEA come from the germline V gene. The CDR3: CASSFYSQNEQFF. In nucleotides, the CDR3 is TGTGCCAGCAGCTTCTACAGTCAAAATGAGCAGTTCTTC.

The chain carries TRBV19 and TRBJ1-1; 9 positions match TRBD1. Germline values: CDR1 LNHDA, CDR2 SQIVND (reference sequence). CDR3 size: 16 residues. Trimming removed 6 bases from V and 1 base from J; junction bases left unmatched: 9. The CDR3 region has the DNA TGTGCCAGTAGCGGACAGGGGATGTTGGCGAACACTGAAGCTTTCTTT. The encoded protein is CASSGQGMLANTEAFF.

J is TRBJ1-5 and V is TRBV10-1; D not resolved. The germline CDR1 and CDR2 sequences are WNHNN and SYGVQD (reference sequence). The CDR3 length is 13 residues. Trimming cost V 3 bases and J 4 bases, with 7 bases left between them. The CDR3, as DNA: TGCGCCAGCAGTGAACACGTAAATCAGCCCCAGCATTTT. It codes for CASSEHVNQPQHF.

The chain couples TRBV28 to TRBJ1-5; D gene unclear. V lost 7 bases, J lost 2 bases, and 9 bases lay in between. There are 13 residues in the CDR3. Per the germline V gene, CDR1 is MDHEN and CDR2 is SYDVKM. CDR3: CASKREGNQPQHF. DNA for the CDR3: TGTGCCAGCAAGAGGGAAGGCAATCAGCCCCAGCATTTT.

The chain carries TRBV9 and TRBJ2-1; D is unclear. The CDR3 is 12 amino acids. Germline lookup yields CDR1 SGDLS and CDR2 YYNGEE. The ends were cut back, 4 bases at V and 8 bases at J, with 10 bases in the middle. The CDR3 bases are TGTGCCAGCAGCCCCAGAATTGATGAGCAGTTCTTC. Protein sequence: CASSPRIDEQFF.

The V gene is TRBV4-2, the J gene TRBJ2-1, with D maybe TRBD1 (5 bases). The CDR3 runs to 16 residues. Looked up from germline, CDR1 is LGHNA and CDR2 is YNFKEQ. Trimming pared 0 bases from V and 6 bases from J, leaving 15 bases between. CDR3: CASSQDARGPGNEQFF. The CDR3 DNA sequence: TGTGCCAGCAGCCAAGATGCTAGGGGTCCAGGCAATGAGCAGTTCTTC.

This clone is medium-sized. The genes are TRBV27 and TRBJ2-1; D may be TRBD1 (5 bases). V was pared by 6 bases and J by 1 base, with 13 bases between. The CDR3 length is 15 residues. CDR1 and CDR2 from the germline V gene are MNHEY and SMNVEV (reference sequence). CDR3 region: CASRQGTFSYNEQFF. The CDR3 nucleotides are TGTGCCAGCAGGCAGGGTACTTTTTCCTACAATGAGCAGTTCTTC.

This sequence joins TRBV19 and TRBJ2-7; D remains unclear. This CDR3 comprises 13 residues. Germline V gives CDR1 LNHDA, CDR2 SQIVND (reference sequence). V shed 6 bases and J shed 2 bases, with 11 bases lying between them. In DNA form, the CDR3 reads TGTGCCAGTAGCTCCCTATTAACCTACGAGCAGTACTTC. Translated: CASSSLLTYEQYF.

This chain joins TRBV6-5 and TRBJ2-5; TRBD1 matches at 8 bases. After removal of 5 bases from V and 4 bases from J, the junction contained 3 bases not matched to a gene. The length of the CDR3 is 13 residues. Per germline, CDR1 MNHEY and CDR2 SVGAGI. CDR3 sequence: CASSDGQGETQYF. For the CDR3, the DNA is TGTGCCAGCAGTGACGGACAGGGAGAGACCCAGTACTTC.

This clone has ten or more counts. This chain links TRBV4-1 with TRBJ2-7, with D possibly matching TRBD1 (6 bases). Per germline, CDR1 MGHRA and CDR2 YSYEKL. V lost 4 bases to trimming and J lost 4 bases, with 14 bases between them. The CDR3 consists of 14 residues. The CDR3 DNA follows: TGCGCCAGCAGCCCCGGACAGACTCGATACGAGCAGTACTTC. It specifies CASSPGQTRYEQYF.

This clone is a singleton in its sample. The V and J genes are TRBV15 and TRBJ2-7; a possible D gene is TRBD2 (6 bases). Germline CDR1 is LNHNV and CDR2 is YYDKDF (reference sequence). This CDR3 has 15 amino acids. Trimming removed 1 base at V and 2 bases at J, with 12 bases between. The CDR3, as DNA: TGTGCCACCAGCAGAGGACGGAGGGAACCCTACGAGCAGTACTTC. It is translated as CATSRGRREPYEQYF.

This chain connects TRBV4-1 to TRBJ2-7, with D perhaps matching TRBD2 (5 bases). Germline CDR1 is MGHRA and CDR2 is YSYEKL. Trimming took off 4 bases at V and 4 bases at J, with 14 bases between the two ends. The CDR3 is 14 residues long. CDR3 in DNA: TGCGCCAGCAGCCTCCAGAGGGCCCGGTACGAGCAGTACTTC. It yields the protein CASSLQRARYEQYF.

The rearrangement uses TRBV16 and TRBJ1-1; 8 bases are a match to TRBD1. With 0 bases clipped from V and 6 bases from J, the junction kept 6 bases outside the gene matches. Germline lookup yields CDR1 KGHSY and CDR2 FQNENV. This CDR3 region has 15 residues. This CDR3 reads CASSQSDRGRPEAFF. CDR3 in DNA: TGTGCCAGCAGCCAATCTGACAGGGGACGCCCTGAAGCTTTCTTT.

The V call is TRBV5-1, the J call TRBJ2-7; TRBD1 matches 11 bases. The length of the CDR3 is 16 residues. From germline, CDR1 is SGHRS and CDR2 YFSETQ. V dropped 6 bases and J dropped 1; count of bases not matched to a gene: 9. The CDR3 region is CASNSPGQGDSYEQYF. DNA for the CDR3: TGCGCCAGCAACTCACCGGGACAGGGGGATTCCTACGAGCAGTACTTC.

The chain joins TRBV5-1 to TRBJ1-2; D ambiguous. The CDR3 totals 15 residues. Trimming cost V 0 bases and J 8 bases, with 17 bases left between them. The germline CDR1 and CDR2 sequences are SGHRS and YFSETQ. The CDR3 DNA reads as TGCGCCAGCAGCTTGGGGTACGGGGTCCTATGGGGCTACACCTTC. It specifies CASSLGYGVLWGYTF.

The chain recombines TRBV27 with TRBJ1-2; D might be TRBD1 (5 bases). This CDR3 has 15 residues. Germline V CDR1 and CDR2: MNHEY, SMNVEV (reference sequence). Trimming removed 3 bases at V and 6 bases at J, with 17 bases between. The CDR3 DNA follows: TGTGCCAGCAGTTTCCGACCAGAAGGGGTCGATGGCTACACCTTC. Protein product: CASSFRPEGVDGYTF.

This sequence joins TRBV19 and TRBJ2-3, with D perhaps matching TRBD1 (6 bases). From germline, CDR1 is LNHDA and CDR2 SQIVND (reference sequence). Trimming removed 5 bases from V and 0 bases from J, with 12 bases in between. The CDR3 has 15 amino acids. The CDR3 DNA sequence: TGTGCCAGTAGTCCGACAGGCTCTAGCACAGATACGCAGTATTTT. Protein sequence: CASSPTGSSTDTQYF. The complete variable domain, with remaining parts taken from reference TRBV19 and TRBJ2-3, reads DGGITQSPKYLFRKEGQNVTLSCEQNLNHDAMYWYRQDPGQGLRLIYYSQIVNDFQKGDIAEGYSVSREKKESFPLTVTSAQKNPTAFYLCASSPTGSSTDTQYFGPGTRLTVL.